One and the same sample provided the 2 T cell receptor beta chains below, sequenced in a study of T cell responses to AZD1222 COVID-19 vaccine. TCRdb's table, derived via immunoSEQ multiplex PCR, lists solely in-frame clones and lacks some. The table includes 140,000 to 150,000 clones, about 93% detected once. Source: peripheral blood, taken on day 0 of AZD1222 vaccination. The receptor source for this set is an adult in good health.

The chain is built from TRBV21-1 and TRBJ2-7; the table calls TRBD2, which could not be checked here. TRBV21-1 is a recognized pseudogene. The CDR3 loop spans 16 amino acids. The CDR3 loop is CASSRMGGSQSYEQYF. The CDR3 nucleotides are TGTGCCAGCAGCAGAATGGGGGGGTCCCAATCCTACGAGCAGTACTTC.

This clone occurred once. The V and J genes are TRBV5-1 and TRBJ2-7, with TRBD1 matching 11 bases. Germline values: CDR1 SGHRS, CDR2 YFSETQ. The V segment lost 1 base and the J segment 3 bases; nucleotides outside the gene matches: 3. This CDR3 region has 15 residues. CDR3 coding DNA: TGCGCCAGCAGCTTGAGCGGGACAGGGGGCTACGAGCAGTACTTC. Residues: CASSLSGTGGYEQYF.